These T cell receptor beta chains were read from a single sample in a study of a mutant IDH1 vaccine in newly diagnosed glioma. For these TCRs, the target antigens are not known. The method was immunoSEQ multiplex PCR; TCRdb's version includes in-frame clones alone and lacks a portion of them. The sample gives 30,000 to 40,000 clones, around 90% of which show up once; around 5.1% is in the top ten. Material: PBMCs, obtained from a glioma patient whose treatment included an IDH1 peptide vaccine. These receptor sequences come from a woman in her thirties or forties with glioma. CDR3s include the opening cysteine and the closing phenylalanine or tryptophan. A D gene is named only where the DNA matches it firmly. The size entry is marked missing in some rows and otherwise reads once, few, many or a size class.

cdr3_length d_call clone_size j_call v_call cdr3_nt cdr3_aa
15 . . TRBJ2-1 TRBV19 TGTGCCAGTAGTATAGAGGGGGCTGGTTGGAATGAGCAGTTCTTC CASSIEGAGWNEQFF
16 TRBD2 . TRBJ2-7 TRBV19 TGTGCCAGTAGTATAGGTGCCGGGAGGCCGAGAATCGAGCAGTACTTC CASSIGAGRPRIEQYF
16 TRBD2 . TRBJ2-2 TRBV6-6 TGTGCCAGCAGTTTACGAGCGGGAGGGCCGGCCGGGGAGCTGTTTTTT CASSLRAGGPAGELFF
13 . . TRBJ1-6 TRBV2 TGTGCCAGCAGTGGGACCCATAATTCACCCCTCCACTTT CASSGTHNSPLHF
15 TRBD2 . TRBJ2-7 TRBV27 TGTGCCAGCAGTCCCAGCGGGGGGCCCTCCTACGAGCAGTACTTC CASSPSGGPSYEQYF
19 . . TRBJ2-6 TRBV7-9 TGTGCCAGCAACCTACCCCCTCGGGGCGGACCCCCCGGGGCCAACGTCCTGACTTTC CASNLPPRGGPPGANVLTF
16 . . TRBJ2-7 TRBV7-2 TGTGCCAGCAGCTTACCTCGGGCTAGCGCCTCTGGGGAGCAGTACTTC CASSLPRASASGEQYF
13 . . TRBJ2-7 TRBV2 TGTGCCAGCATATCGAGGGGAGACGACGAGCAGTACTTC CASISRGDDEQYF
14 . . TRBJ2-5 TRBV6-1 TGTGCCAGCAGTGGACAGGGAGGCCAAGAGACCCAGTACTTC CASSGQGGQETQYF
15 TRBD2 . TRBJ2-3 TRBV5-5 TGTGCCAGCAGCCAGAAGCGGGGCAACACAGATACGCAGTATTTT CASSQKRGNTDTQYF
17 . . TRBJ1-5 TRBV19 TGTGCCAGTAGTATAGATTACGGTTCCATTAGCAATCAGCCCCAGCATTTT CASSIDYGSISNQPQHF
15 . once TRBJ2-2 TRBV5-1 TGCGCCAGCAGCTGGGTAGGGGAAACCACCGGGGAGCTGTTTTTT CASSWVGETTGELFF
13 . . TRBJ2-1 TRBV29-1 TGCAGCGTTATCCCTCCCCCCAACAATGAGCAGTTCTTC CSVIPPPNNEQFF
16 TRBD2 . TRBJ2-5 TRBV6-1 TGTGCCAGCAGTGGCGGGACTAGCGGGACCCGAGAGACCCAGTACTTC CASSGGTSGTRETQYF
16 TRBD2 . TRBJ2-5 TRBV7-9 TGTGCCAGCAGCTTAATAACTAGCGGGGCTCAAGAGACCCAGTACTTC CASSLITSGAQETQYF
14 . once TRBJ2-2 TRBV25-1 TGTGCCAGCAGTGCTCTGGGACTCCGCGGGGAGCTGTTTTTT CASSALGLRGELFF
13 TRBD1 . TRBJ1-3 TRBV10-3 TGTGCCAATACAGGGGCTTCTGGAAACACCATATATTTT CANTGASGNTIYF
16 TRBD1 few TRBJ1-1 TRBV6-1 TGTGCCAGCAGTGACGGCTCGGACAGGGTGTACACTGAAGCTTTCTTT CASSDGSDRVYTEAFF
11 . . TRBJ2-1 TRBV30 TGTGCCTGGAGTGCCCCTAATGAGCAGTTCTTC CAWSAPNEQFF
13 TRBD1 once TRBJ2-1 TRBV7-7 TGTGCTAGCAGCCGACAGGGGGGGAATGAGCAGTTCTTC CASSRQGGNEQFF
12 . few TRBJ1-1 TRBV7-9 TGTGCCAGCAGCTTAGAGGGATCTGAAGCTTTCTTT CASSLEGSEAFF
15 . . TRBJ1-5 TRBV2 TGTGCCAGCACTAGGATAGAAGGGGGCAATCAGCCCCAGCATTTT CASTRIEGGNQPQHF
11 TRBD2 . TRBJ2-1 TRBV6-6 TGTGCCGCGGGGGGTTACAATGAGCAGTTCTTC CAAGGYNEQFF
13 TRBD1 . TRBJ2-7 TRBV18 TGTGCCAGCTCACCGATGACAGGGCGCGAGCAGTACTTC CASSPMTGREQYF
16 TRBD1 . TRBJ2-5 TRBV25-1 TGTGCCAGCAGTGCGGGACAGGGGGCTTTCCAAGAGACCCAGTACTTC CASSAGQGAFQETQYF
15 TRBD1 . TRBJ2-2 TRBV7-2 TGTGCCAGCAGCTTAGGACAGGGTTCTAATGGGGAGCTGTTTTTT CASSLGQGSNGELFF
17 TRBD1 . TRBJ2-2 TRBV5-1 TGCGCCAGCAGCTTGGCCACAGGGGCCAGGAACACCGGGGAGCTGTTTTTT CASSLATGARNTGELFF
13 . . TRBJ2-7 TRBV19 TGTGCCAGTAGTACAGAGAGGGGGAGCGAGCAGTACTTC CASSTERGSEQYF
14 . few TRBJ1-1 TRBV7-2 TGTGCCAGCAGCCCTCAGGGCCCAACTGGGGTAGCTTTCTTT CASSPQGPTGVAFF
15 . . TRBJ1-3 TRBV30 TGTGCCTGGAGTGTGGGGGTACTGTCTGGAAACACCATATATTTT CAWSVGVLSGNTIYF
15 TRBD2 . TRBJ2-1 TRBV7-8 TGTGCCAGCAGCTTAGCCCCCGGACTAGCGGGGTCAGAGTTCTTC CASSLAPGLAGSEFF
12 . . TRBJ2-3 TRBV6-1 TGTGCCAGCAGTCCAGACAGGAATACGCAGTATTTT CASSPDRNTQYF
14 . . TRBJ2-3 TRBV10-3 TGTGCCATCAGGGGGGACCAGAGCACAGATACGCAGTATTTT CAIRGDQSTDTQYF
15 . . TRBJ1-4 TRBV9 TGTGCCAGCAGCGTAGCAGAGGGGGGGTTTGAAAAACTGTTTTTT CASSVAEGGFEKLFF
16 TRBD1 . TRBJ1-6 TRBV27 TGTGCCAGCAGTTTATCAACACAGGGGACAAATTCACCCCTCCACTTT CASSLSTQGTNSPLHF
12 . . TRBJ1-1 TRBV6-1 TGTGCCAGCCGCAAGATCACTGCCGAAGCTTTCTTT CASRKITAEAFF
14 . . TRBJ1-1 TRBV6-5 TGTGCCAGCAGTTATTACAAGATGAACACTGAAGCTTTCTTT CASSYYKMNTEAFF
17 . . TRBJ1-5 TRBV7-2 TGTGCCAGCAGCCGGACCGATGTCTTTAATAGCAATCAGCCCCAGCATTTT CASSRTDVFNSNQPQHF
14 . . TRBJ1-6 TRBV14 TGTGCCAGCAGCCAAGATTTGGGGCATTCACCCCTCCACTTT CASSQDLGHSPLHF
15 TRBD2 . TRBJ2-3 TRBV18 TGTGCCAGCTCAACGAGCGGGGACCGCAGGGATACGCAGTATTTT CASSTSGDRRDTQYF
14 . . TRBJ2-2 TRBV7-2 TGTGCCAGCAGCATCAATCGGGGCACCGGGGAGCTGTTTTTT CASSINRGTGELFF
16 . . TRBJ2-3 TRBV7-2 TGTGCCAGCAGTTTGGCGGGAACCAAACGAACAGATACGCAGTATTTT CASSLAGTKRTDTQYF
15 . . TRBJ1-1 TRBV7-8 TGTGCCAGCAGGGCCAGGGCAAATCTGAACACTGAAGCTTTCTTT CASRARANLNTEAFF
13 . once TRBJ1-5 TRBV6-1 TGTGCCAGCACCACTCAGGGGCGGCAGCCCCAGCATTTT CASTTQGRQPQHF
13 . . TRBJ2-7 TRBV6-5 TGTGCCAGCAGTTTCGGACAGACCTACGAGCAGTACTTC CASSFGQTYEQYF
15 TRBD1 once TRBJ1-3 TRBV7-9 TGTGCCAGCAGCCGACAGGGGGCGGCTGGAAACACCATATATTTT CASSRQGAAGNTIYF
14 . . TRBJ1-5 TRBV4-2 TGTGCCAGCAGCCTCAAAATCGGTCATCAGCCCCAGCATTTT CASSLKIGHQPQHF
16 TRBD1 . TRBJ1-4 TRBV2 TGTGCCAGCAGTATGGGGACAGTCCGAGCTAATGAAAAACTGTTTTTT CASSMGTVRANEKLFF
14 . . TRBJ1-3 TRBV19 TGTGCCAGTAGTAGCGGTGGTGCTGGAAACACCATATATTTT CASSSGGAGNTIYF
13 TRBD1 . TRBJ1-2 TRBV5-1 TGCGCCAGCAGTGACAGGGACTTGTATGGCTACACCTTC CASSDRDLYGYTF
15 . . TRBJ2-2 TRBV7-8 TGTGCCAGCAGCCCCAGGGGGGGGATCACCGGGGAGCTGTTTTTT CASSPRGGITGELFF
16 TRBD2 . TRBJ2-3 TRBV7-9 TGTGCCAGCAGCCTATGGACTAGCGGGGCACGGGATACGCAGTATTTT CASSLWTSGARDTQYF
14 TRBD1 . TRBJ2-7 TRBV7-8 TGTGCCAGCAGCGTGGGACAGGGGGCATACGAGCAGTACTTC CASSVGQGAYEQYF
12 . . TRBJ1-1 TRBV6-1 TGTGCCAGCAAAGACAGTAACACTGAAGCTTTCTTT CASKDSNTEAFF
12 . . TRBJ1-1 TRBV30 TGTGCCTGGAGTGAAGGGACGGGTGAAGCTTTCTTT CAWSEGTGEAFF
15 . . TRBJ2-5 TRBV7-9 TGTGCCAGCAGCTTAGCGCAAAGGGGCGAAAAGACCCAGTACTTC CASSLAQRGEKTQYF
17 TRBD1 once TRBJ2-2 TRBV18 TGTGCCAGCTCACCAAGGTCAGGGGGCTCGAACACCGGGGAGCTGTTTTTT CASSPRSGGSNTGELFF
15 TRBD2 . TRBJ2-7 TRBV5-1 TGCGCCAGCAGCTTGGATCCTAGCGGGAGCTACGAGCAGTACTTC CASSLDPSGSYEQYF
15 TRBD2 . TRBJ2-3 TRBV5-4 TGTGCCAGCAAAATGGGAGGGGTTAGCGGGGATACGCAGTATTTT CASKMGGVSGDTQYF